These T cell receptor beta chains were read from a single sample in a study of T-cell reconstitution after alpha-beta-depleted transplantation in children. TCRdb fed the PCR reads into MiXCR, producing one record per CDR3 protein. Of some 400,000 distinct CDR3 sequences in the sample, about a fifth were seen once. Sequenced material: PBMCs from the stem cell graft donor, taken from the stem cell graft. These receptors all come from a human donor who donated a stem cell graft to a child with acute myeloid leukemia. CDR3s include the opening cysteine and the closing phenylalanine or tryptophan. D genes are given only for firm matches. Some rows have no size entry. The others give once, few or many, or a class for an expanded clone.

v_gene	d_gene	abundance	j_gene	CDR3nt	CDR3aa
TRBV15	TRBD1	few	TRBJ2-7	TGTGCCACCAGCAGAGAGGACAGGAGGCAGTACTTC	CATSREDRRQYF
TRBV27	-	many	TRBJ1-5	TGTGCCAGCAGTCGCCAGGGTTTGGGCAATCAGCCCCAGCATTTT	CASSRQGLGNQPQHF
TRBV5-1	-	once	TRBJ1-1	TGCGCCAGCAGCGATGGGAACAGTCGGGCTTTCTTT	CASSDGNSRAFF
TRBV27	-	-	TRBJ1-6	TGTGCCAGCAGTTTTCGGGGGCGACATGATTCACCCCTCCACTTT	CASSFRGRHDSPLHF
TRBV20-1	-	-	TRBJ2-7	TGCAGTGCTAGAGATTTGCGGGGCCTATACGAGCAGTACTTC	CSARDLRGLYEQYF
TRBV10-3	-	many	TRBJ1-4	TGTGCCATCAGTGGACAGGTTAATGAAAAACTGTTTTTT	CAISGQVNEKLFF
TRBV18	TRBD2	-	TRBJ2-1	TGTGCCAGCTCAACTACTAGCGGGAATGACAATGAGCAGTTCTTC	CASSTTSGNDNEQFF
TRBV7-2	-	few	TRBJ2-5	TGTGCCAGCAGCCCCTATCGGACTGGTCAAGAGACCCAGTACTTC	CASSPYRTGQETQYF
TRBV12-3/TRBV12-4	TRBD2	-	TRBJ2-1	TGTGCCAGCAGGCCCGGACTAGCTCCCTACAATGAGCAGTTCTTC	CASRPGLAPYNEQFF
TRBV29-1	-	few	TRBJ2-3	TGCAGCGTTGAGGGGGGAGAAGTCACAGATACGCAGTATTTT	CSVEGGEVTDTQYF
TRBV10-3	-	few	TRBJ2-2	TGTGCCATCAGTGTACAGGCTAGCACCGGGGAGCTGTTTTTT	CAISVQASTGELFF
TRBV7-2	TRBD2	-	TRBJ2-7	TGTGCCAGCAGCCTGGGACTAGCGGGAGAGTCGCCCTACGAGCAGTACTTC	CASSLGLAGESPYEQYF
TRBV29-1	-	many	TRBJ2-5	TGCAGCGTTGAAGACATCGAGAGCCAAGAGACCCAGTACTTC	CSVEDIESQETQYF
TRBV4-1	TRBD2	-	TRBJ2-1	TGCGCCAGCAGCCAAACTAGCGGGATAAACAATGAGCAGTTCTTC	CASSQTSGINNEQFF